The source of this T cell receptor beta chain is a study of memory CD4+ T cells and cytomegalovirus serostatus. The repertoire was sequenced with immunoSEQ multiplex PCR; TCRdb's copy has only in-frame clones and lacks some. The data hold about 82,000 clones, with 65% to 85% observed a single time. Findings and caveats of the study: The CMV-associated TCR signature appears largely within the CD4+ memory repertoire. Each of 67 CMV-associated TCRbeta sequences occurred in one to five individuals.

Germline lookup yields CDR1 LNHDA and CDR2 SQIVND (reference sequence). The trim removed 5 bases at V and 8 bases at J, leaving 10 bases unmatched. This CDR3 region has 15 residues. Single viable CD3+CD4+CD8-CD45RO+ cells were sorted as the memory CD4+ T cells. Turning to this clone: Its antigen remains unknown.

The chain joins TRBV19 to TRBJ1-4; 8 bases are a match to TRBD1. The receptor comes from an adult in good health and CMV-seronegative. The sample comprised memory CD4+ T cells from blood. The CDR3 spells CASSDTGGSGEKLFF. DNA of the CDR3: TGTGCCAGTAGTGACACAGGGGGGAGCGGAGAAAAACTGTTTTTT.